This is a list of T cell receptor beta chains from one sample in a study of cytomegalovirus exposure and HLA in healthy donors. TCRdb keeps only in-frame clones here, not all; method: immunoSEQ multiplex PCR. Here the sample spans approximately 110,000 clones, approximately 80% being singletons. The sample was PBMCs. These receptors originate from a man aged 35 to 55 in good health and CMV-seronegative. Both conserved end residues are part of each CDR3. A D gene is named only where the DNA matches it firmly. A clone size is listed for some rows: how often the clone was seen (once, few, many), or a class if it is expanded.

D gene	V gene	J gene	clone size	CDR3 protein	CDR3 DNA
NA	TRBV4-1	TRBJ2-7	NA	CASSQESTYEQYF	TGCGCCAGCAGCCAAGAGTCCACCTACGAGCAGTACTTC
TRBD1	TRBV11-2	TRBJ1-2	NA	CASSGDRGRYGYTF	TGTGCCAGCAGCGGGGACAGGGGGCGTTATGGCTACACCTTC
NA	TRBV11-3	TRBJ2-1	NA	CTSSFSQFNEQFF	TGTACCAGCAGCTTCAGTCAATTCAATGAGCAGTTCTTC
TRBD1	TRBV19	TRBJ1-6	NA	CASNQVGGNSPLHF	TGTGCCAGTAATCAGGTAGGGGGCAATTCACCCCTCCACTTT
TRBD1	TRBV19	TRBJ2-7	NA	CASQRDRNSYEQYF	TGTGCCAGCCAAAGGGACAGGAACTCCTACGAGCAGTACTTC
TRBD2	TRBV9	TRBJ2-3	once	CASSALAGGFTDTQYF	TGTGCCAGCAGCGCACTAGCGGGGGGGTTCACAGATACGCAGTATTTT
NA	TRBV5-6	TRBJ1-1	once	CASRKTREGAAFF	TGTGCCAGCCGTAAAACACGAGAGGGAGCGGCTTTCTTT
TRBD1	TRBV9	TRBJ2-1	NA	CASSPGTGDNEQFF	TGTGCCAGCAGTCCGGGGACAGGGGACAATGAGCAGTTCTTC
TRBD1	TRBV5-4	TRBJ2-1	NA	CASTPGQGALYNEQFF	TGTGCCAGCACCCCGGGACAGGGGGCCCTCTACAATGAGCAGTTCTTC
NA	TRBV6-5	TRBJ2-7	NA	CASRGEVSYEQYF	TGTGCCAGCAGAGGGGAAGTGTCCTACGAGCAGTACTTC
NA	TRBV6-9	TRBJ1-5	NA	CASKGVVDQPQHF	TGTGCCAGCAAGGGGGTTGTGGATCAGCCCCAGCATTTT
TRBD2	TRBV13	TRBJ2-1	NA	CASSSRLAGGYNEQFF	TGTGCCAGCAGTTCCCGACTAGCGGGGGGTTACAATGAGCAGTTCTTC
NA	TRBV2	TRBJ1-1	NA	CASNRQFPTEAFF	TGTGCCAGCAACCGACAGTTTCCCACTGAAGCTTTCTTT
NA	TRBV28	TRBJ2-1	NA	CASSLLGQPNEQFF	TGTGCCAGCAGTTTACTGGGACAACCTAATGAGCAGTTCTTC
NA	TRBV14	TRBJ2-1	NA	CASSPATGYNEQFF	TGTGCCAGCAGCCCTGCAACGGGATACAATGAGCAGTTCTTC
TRBD1	TRBV29-1	TRBJ2-7	NA	CSVLPGTVPYEQYF	TGCAGCGTTCTACCCGGGACAGTACCCTACGAGCAGTACTTC
TRBD1	TRBV18	TRBJ1-2	NA	CASSGQTGSNYGYTF	TGTGCCAGCTCAGGACAGACAGGGTCTAACTATGGCTACACCTTC
TRBD1	TRBV13	TRBJ1-2	NA	CASSLKGGQVGLGYTF	TGTGCCAGCAGCCTCAAGGGTGGACAGGTGGGCCTGGGCTACACCTTC
TRBD2	TRBV4-2	TRBJ2-1	NA	CASSQVDGRAPNEQFF	TGTGCCAGCAGCCAAGTCGACGGGAGGGCACCCAATGAGCAGTTCTTC
TRBD1	TRBV7-9	TRBJ2-7	NA	CASSPGGQLDYYEQYF	TGTGCCAGCAGCCCAGGGGGACAGCTAGACTACTACGAGCAGTACTTC
NA	TRBV27	TRBJ2-1	NA	CASSLRGRNEQFF	TGTGCCAGCAGCCTTCGGGGTAGGAATGAGCAGTTCTTC
NA	TRBV6-6	TRBJ2-3	NA	CASSLGRSVDTQYF	TGTGCCAGCAGTCTAGGGAGGTCGGTAGATACGCAGTATTTT
TRBD1	TRBV6-5	TRBJ2-1	NA	CASESRQGTYNEQFF	TGTGCCAGCGAATCCCGACAGGGGACCTACAATGAGCAGTTCTTC
NA	TRBV14	TRBJ1-1	NA	CASSQSGPTEAFF	TGTGCCAGCAGCCAAAGCGGACCCACTGAAGCTTTCTTT
TRBD2	TRBV5-1	TRBJ2-7	NA	CASSLVAGPTYEQYF	TGCGCCAGCAGCTTGGTAGCGGGACCAACCTACGAGCAGTACTTC
NA	TRBV7-2	TRBJ2-7	NA	CASSFGTFVYEQYF	TGTGCCAGCAGCTTCGGGACATTTGTCTACGAGCAGTACTTC